The rows below give T cell receptor beta chains drawn from one sample of a study of T cells in Graves' hyperthyroidism and ophthalmopathy. TCRdb reprocessed the multiplex PCR reads via MiXCR and lists one record per CDR3 protein. The table has around 520,000 distinct CDR3 sequences, roughly a quarter seen once; the top ten hold about 10%. The sample was blood. The receptors shown here come from a woman aged 25 to 39 with Graves' ophthalmopathy. Both conserved end residues are part of each CDR3. D genes are given only for firm matches. Size tells how often a clone was seen (once, few, many) or the class of an expanded clone, and some rows leave it out.

many,TRBD1,TRBJ1-5,TRBV11-2,CASSLISGTVGQPQHF,TGTGCCAGCAGCTTAATTAGTGGGACAGTTGGACAGCCCCAGCATTTT
few,-,TRBJ1-3,TRBV12-3/TRBV12-4,CASSLHGVGSGNTIYF,TGTGCCAGCAGTTTGCATGGGGTGGGCTCTGGAAACACCATATATTTT
-,-,TRBJ1-1,TRBV11-2,CASSLVYARDGYTEAFF,TGTGCCAGCAGCTTAGTCTATGCCCGGGACGGATACACTGAAGCTTTCTTT
many,-,TRBJ1-1,TRBV6-5,CASSPPAEGKTEAFF,TGTGCCAGCAGTCCCCCAGCGGAAGGAAAAACTGAAGCTTTCTTT
many,TRBD1,TRBJ1-1,TRBV11-2,CASSRYGTENTEAFF,TGTGCCAGCAGCAGATATGGGACAGAGAACACTGAAGCTTTCTTT
many,-,TRBJ1-5,TRBV6-2/TRBV6-3,CASSYGQYSNQPQHF,TGTGCCAGCAGTTACGGGCAGTATAGCAATCAGCCCCAGCATTTT
many,TRBD1,TRBJ2-7,TRBV12-3/TRBV12-4,CASSPPGQVKHEQYF,TGTGCCAGCAGTCCACCGGGACAGGTTAAGCACGAGCAGTACTTC
many,TRBD2,TRBJ2-3,TRBV5-1,CASSLGGLGGTDTQYF,TGCGCCAGCAGCTTGGGGGGACTAGGTGGCACAGATACGCAGTATTTT
-,TRBD1,TRBJ2-2,TRBV5-1,CASSAGRDSNTGELFF,TGCGCCAGCAGCGCCGGCCGGGACAGTAACACCGGGGAGCTGTTTTTT
many,-,TRBJ1-1,TRBV7-6,CASSLSAEVAFF,TGTGCCAGCAGCTTATCCGCCGAGGTGGCTTTCTTT
many,-,TRBJ2-7,TRBV27,CASSLSGNTGEQYF,TGTGCCAGCAGTTTGAGTGGGAATACAGGCGAGCAGTACTTC
many,-,TRBJ2-7,TRBV6-1,CASSEAWTVPISYEQYF,TGTGCCAGCAGTGAAGCCTGGACAGTGCCCATCTCCTACGAGCAGTACTTC
many,TRBD2,TRBJ2-5,TRBV7-6,CASSHRLAGGLETQYF,TGTGCCAGCAGCCACCGACTAGCGGGGGGGCTGGAGACCCAGTACTTC
-,-,TRBJ1-2,TRBV30,CAWNRQEGGYTF,TGTGCCTGGAATCGGCAAGAAGGAGGCTACACCTTC
-,TRBD1,TRBJ2-7,TRBV20-1,CSARGQGDYEQYF,TGCAGTGCTAGAGGACAGGGGGACTACGAGCAGTACTTC
many,-,TRBJ2-4,TRBV5-1,CASSLVGNIQYF,TGCGCCAGCAGCTTGGTCGGAAACATTCAGTACTTC
many,TRBD1,TRBJ2-5,TRBV11-1,CASSLVGDRLSAETQYF,TGTGCCAGCAGCTTAGTTGGGGACAGGCTCAGTGCGGAGACCCAGTACTTC
many,-,TRBJ1-5,TRBV28,CASSRTPSQPQHF,TGTGCCAGCAGCCGGACTCCAAGCCAGCCCCAGCATTTT
many,TRBD2,TRBJ2-5,TRBV6-4,CASHEVHWRGEKETQYF,TGTGCCAGCCACGAGGTCCACTGGCGGGGGGAGAAAGAGACCCAGTACTTC
many,TRBD1,TRBJ2-7,TRBV11-1,CASSPRRDSEQPYEQYF,TGTGCCAGCAGCCCTCGTAGGGACAGCGAGCAGCCCTACGAGCAGTACTTC
few,TRBD1,TRBJ1-1,TRBV11-1,CASSPGTGDSYTEAFF,TGTGCCAGCAGCCCCGGGACAGGGGACTCTTATACTGAAGCTTTCTTT
many,TRBD2,TRBJ2-7,TRBV6-5,CASSYSSGGSYEQYF,TGTGCCAGCAGTTACTCCTCCGGGGGGAGCTACGAGCAGTACTTC
-,-,TRBJ2-2,TRBV18,CASSPDRRTGELFF,TGTGCCAGCTCACCAGACAGACGCACCGGGGAGCTGTTTTTT
many,-,TRBJ1-3,TRBV29-1,CSVTISGNTIYF,TGCAGCGTTACAATCTCTGGAAACACCATATATTTT
many,TRBD1,TRBJ1-1,TRBV30,CAWSRGPDTEAFF,TGTGCCTGGAGTAGGGGGCCGGACACTGAAGCTTTCTTT
many,TRBD2,TRBJ2-7,TRBV29-1,CSVAGLAGYEQYF,TGCAGCGTTGCGGGACTAGCGGGCTACGAGCAGTACTTC
-,-,TRBJ1-2,TRBV11-2,CASSLGGRVWNYGYTF,TGTGCCAGCAGCTTAGGGGGCAGGGTGTGGAACTATGGCTACACCTTC
-,-,TRBJ1-1,TRBV6-1,CAIEDSSTEAFF,TGTGCCATCGAAGACTCCTCCACTGAAGCTTTCTTT
many,-,TRBJ1-2,TRBV28,CASSLNEGNYGYTF,TGTGCCAGCAGTTTAAATGAGGGGAACTATGGCTACACCTTC
many,-,TRBJ1-2,TRBV6-1,CASSEASEDGYTF,TGTGCCAGCAGTGAAGCTAGTGAGGACGGCTACACCTTC
many,-,TRBJ1-1,TRBV7-9,CASKTGLNTEAFF,TGTGCCAGTAAGACAGGACTGAACACTGAAGCTTTCTTT
many,-,TRBJ2-5,TRBV29-1,CSVEEGVLQETQYF,TGCAGCGTTGAAGAAGGGGTCTTACAAGAGACCCAGTACTTC
many,-,TRBJ1-5,TRBV28,CASSLYRARNDNQPQHF,TGTGCCAGCAGTTTATACAGGGCCAGGAATGACAATCAGCCCCAGCATTTT
few,-,TRBJ2-7,TRBV12-3/TRBV12-4,CASSLARGSHEQYF,TGTGCCAGCAGTTTAGCGCGGGGAAGTCACGAGCAGTACTTC
few,TRBD2,TRBJ2-5,TRBV15,CATSRDLAGGVEETQYF,TGTGCCACCAGCAGAGATCTGGCGGGGGGGGTGGAAGAGACCCAGTACTTC